This T cell receptor beta chain appears in the sequencing data of a study of T-cell memory formation after mild COVID-19 (dated by TCRdb to 2020 to 2022). Concerning the study at large: TCR sequence clusters from the two donors were found to be largely donor specific. Longitudinal TCRalpha and TCRbeta repertoire sequencing tracked T-cell clones expanding and contracting after mild COVID-19 in a couple of donors. Two young, previously healthy adult volunteers made up the cohort, one male and one female.

With regard to this clonotype: Which antigen it targets is not known. One end of the junction does not line up with germline, which may come from a read error.

Sequenced on an Illumina NovaSeq 6000. Using 5'RACE with constant-segment primers, TCRalpha and TCRbeta cDNA libraries were constructed, with sample barcodes and unique molecular identifiers added in the process. RNA was extracted from every sample with Trizol reagent. Libraries were amplified in two PCR steps, with a second sample barcode and Illumina TruSeq adapters added in the second step. The libraries were sequenced on an Illumina NovaSeq using 2 x 150 bp paired-end reads. The authors' analysis ran thus. Reads were demultiplexed and collapsed into UMI-guided consensus sequences with migec v1.2.7. Using mixcr v2.1.11, UMI consensuses were aligned to TRA and TRB V and J templates and then assembled into clonotypes. Clonotypes were classified as expanded or contracted when called significant by both edgeR and NoisET, with noise models trained on biological replicates. edgeR calls used a false discovery rate-adjusted p below 0.01 and a log2 fold-change threshold of 1. As an exploratory analysis of dynamics, max-normalized trajectories of the 1000 most abundant clonotypes were examined with PCA combined with hierarchical clustering. The CD4 or CD8 phenotype of responding clones was assigned using the separately sequenced CD4+ and CD8+ repertoires. TCRdb reran the public reads through fastp at Q25 and MiXCR, keeping productive beta chains. Rows are combined by CDR3 protein, so each entry shows the most common genes and DNA. Here the V and J calls rest on TCRdb's processing, not on the authors' analysis. This sample holds roughly 110,000 distinct CDR3 sequences; over 15% were observed only once. The biggest ten clones account for less than 35% of the sample.

The CDR3 sequence holds 16 residues, the cysteine and phenylalanine included. Only CDR3 DNA is held: 48 bases, read in frame from base 1. For CDR1 and CDR2, the germline V gene lists KGHSH and LQKENI. Study-level results and caveats: Some responding clones were detected in pre-infection memory, which suggested that pre-existing cross-reactive memory T cells had joined the SARS-CoV-2 response. Only two mild cases were covered by the study, and larger cohorts that include severe cases with pre-infection samples were considered necessary. Balanced CD4/CD8 phenotypes were observed for clones contracting from day 15 to 85, whereas a bias towards CD4+ was observed for a second wave of clones expanding from day 15 to 37. Whether the second-wave clones peaking on day 37 were SARS-CoV-2 specific was not confirmed. Contracting CD4+ clones turned up mainly in the CM and EM memory subsets, whereas EMRA was where CD8+ clones were enriched.

Ficoll-Paque density gradient centrifugation was the method used to isolate PBMCs. The source of this sequence is an adult woman who had mild COVID-19 (a few samples of this study predate the infection). The sample titles of this study are shuffled in the database, so cell type and time point are left out; the donor was told from shared clones. The source material was PBMCs or a T cell subset sorted from them (not recorded which). The rearrangement combines TRBV18 with TRBJ1-5; possibly the D gene is TRBD1, per 6 matching bases. In nucleotide form, the sequence is TGTGCCAGCTCCCGGGACATTTCCTTTAGCAATCAGCTCCAGCATTTT. Its translation is CASSRDISFSNQLQHF.